Listed here is a single T cell receptor (beta chain). What this receptor recognizes is not known. Base qualities are missing; no much larger clone stands one base away. This record belongs to a study of blood T cell repertoires in COVID-19 (TCRdb year 2020). Background for the entire study: Samples from collaborators originated in the United States, Italy and Spain and spanned both the acute and convalescent phases of COVID-19. Samples were obtained from the ongoing ImmuneRACE study (first 160 participants) and from some 1,300 subjects provided by 6 global collaborators. The repertoires were made available in a free public database intended to serve as a resource for research on the immune response to SARS-CoV-2. Where available, HLA class I and class II types were obtained from metadata supplied by the sample provider rather than from assay-based typing. Nearly every sample came with metadata listing a de-identified subject ID, COVID-19 status, age in years and sex. The material from the prospective study consisted of cDNA or gDNA derived from T cells, B-cell-depleted T cells, or PBMCs. The dataset comprised deeply sampled blood TCRbeta repertoires from subjects exposed to, actively infected with, or recovered from COVID-19.

Participants in the prospective study were enrolled through a virtual design, were aged roughly 18 to 100 years, and lived in 24 United States geographic areas. Cohort assignment in the prospective study relied on participant-reported clinical history from a screening survey and a study questionnaire. Recovered participants in ImmuneRACE Cohort 3 were defined as having two consecutive negative NP/OP PCR tests, clearance from a healthcare professional, or resolution of symptoms. Mobile phlebotomists in the prospective study collected whole blood, serum and a nasopharyngeal or oropharyngeal swab from every participant. Over a roughly 2-month period, participants in the prospective study had the option of providing additional blood draws and questionnaires. Prospective study blood samples were shipped either frozen or at room temperature before DNA extraction. V sheds 6 bases and J sheds 2 bases, leaving 10 bases between their ends. The CDR3 runs 13 amino acids, cysteine and phenylalanine included. The entry retains the CDR3 DNA only, 39 bases that are in frame from base 1.

The research as a whole found: How much clinical and demographic metadata was included differed by source and by participant, and the metadata was provided uncurated.

TCRbeta CDR3 regions were amplified from genomic DNA by means of the immunoSEQ Assay, a bias-controlled multiplex PCR. The paper's data handling went like this. Nucleated cell counts per sample were estimated from amplification of reference gene primers within the assay. To quantify the absolute abundance of each unique TCRbeta CDR3 rearrangement, sequence reads were collapsed and filtered. For each sample, productive Simpson clonality was calculated as the square root of Simpson's diversity index over productive rearrangements. This immuneACCESS table, as held by TCRdb, lists in-frame sequences with V and J called but not all clones. Of the missing ones, under half trace to an unresolved V gene in checked studies; the others have no known cause. Clonal size and the V and J genes are those of that table, whereas D and trimming came from the DNA. The sample table shows under 200,000 clones, and under 90% are seen once. The ten biggest clones cover nearly 8% of the sample.

The sequencing sample was made of PBMCs or T cells enriched from blood (not recorded which). This TCR came from a woman in her forties or fifties who had recovered from COVID-19. The chain is assembled from TRBV12-3 or TRBV12-4 and TRBJ1-2; no confident D gene assignment can be made. The CDR3 corresponds to CASRGRENYGYTF. The sequenced DNA: TGTGCCAGCAGGGGCCGGGAAAACTATGGCTACACCTTC.